The rows below give T cell receptor beta chains drawn from one sample of a study of Graves' ophthalmopathy and Graves' hyperthyroidism. TCRdb processed the multiplex PCR reads anew with MiXCR; each CDR3 protein has one entry. The table has about 410,000 distinct CDR3 sequences, about 17% seen once. The sample consisted of peripheral blood. Receptor source: a woman aged 18 to 35 with Graves' ophthalmopathy. The CDR3 runs from the conserved cysteine through the conserved F or W. Each record gives: clone size, V gene, J gene, D gene, CDR3 DNA, CDR3 protein. A D gene is named only where the DNA matches it firmly. Only part of the rows carry a size: once, few, many, or a class if the clone is expanded.

clone size: many; V gene: TRBV6-2/TRBV6-3; J gene: TRBJ2-7; D gene: TRBD1; CDR3 DNA: TGTGCCAGCAGTTACCGGGGACAGCCTTACGAGCAGTACTTC; CDR3 protein: CASSYRGQPYEQYF
clone size: many; V gene: TRBV30; J gene: TRBJ2-1; D gene: -; CDR3 DNA: TGTGCCTGGAGCCTCAGGTCCTCCTACAATGAGCAGTTCTTC; CDR3 protein: CAWSLRSSYNEQFF
clone size: many; V gene: TRBV12-3/TRBV12-4; J gene: TRBJ2-7; D gene: -; CDR3 DNA: TGTGCCAGCAGCCCTACAGTCTACGAGCAGTACTTC; CDR3 protein: CASSPTVYEQYF
clone size: many; V gene: TRBV6-1; J gene: TRBJ1-3; D gene: -; CDR3 DNA: TGTGCCAGCAGTGAAGTCGTCCCGTGGTTGCGGGGAAACACCATATATTTT; CDR3 protein: CASSEVVPWLRGNTIYF
clone size: -; V gene: TRBV25-1; J gene: TRBJ1-2; D gene: -; CDR3 DNA: TGTGCCAGCAGAACCGGGACAAACGGCTACACCTTC; CDR3 protein: CASRTGTNGYTF
clone size: many; V gene: TRBV6-5; J gene: TRBJ1-5; D gene: -; CDR3 DNA: TGTGCCAGCAGTTACTCGCCGGCGGTCCAAAGCAATCAGCCCCAGCATTTT; CDR3 protein: CASSYSPAVQSNQPQHF
clone size: many; V gene: TRBV10-3; J gene: TRBJ1-5; D gene: -; CDR3 DNA: TGTGCCATCAGTGACTCGGACGCGGGAAATCAGCCCCAGCATTTT; CDR3 protein: CAISDSDAGNQPQHF
clone size: many; V gene: TRBV6-5; J gene: TRBJ2-7; D gene: -; CDR3 DNA: TGTGCCAGCAGTTACTCAAATCGGCCCTTCGACGAGCAGTACTTC; CDR3 protein: CASSYSNRPFDEQYF
clone size: once; V gene: TRBV6-1; J gene: TRBJ1-1; D gene: -; CDR3 DNA: TGTGCCAGCGGTAAGGAACGCACTGAAGCTTTCTTT; CDR3 protein: CASGKERTEAFF
clone size: few; V gene: TRBV6-1; J gene: TRBJ2-7; D gene: TRBD2; CDR3 DNA: TGTGCCAGCAGTGAAGAGTCGGGACTAGCGGGCACCTACGAGCAGTACTTC; CDR3 protein: CASSEESGLAGTYEQYF
clone size: many; V gene: TRBV24-1; J gene: TRBJ2-7; D gene: -; CDR3 DNA: TGTGCCACCGTCCCGGCCGAGCAGTACTTC; CDR3 protein: CATVPAEQYF
clone size: many; V gene: TRBV6-4; J gene: TRBJ1-1; D gene: -; CDR3 DNA: TGTGCCAGCAGTGACCCTCGGGGGATCGCTTTCTTT; CDR3 protein: CASSDPRGIAFF
clone size: many; V gene: TRBV4-3; J gene: TRBJ2-7; D gene: -; CDR3 DNA: TGCGCCAGCAGCCAAGTCCCCTACTCCGAGCAGTACTTC; CDR3 protein: CASSQVPYSEQYF
clone size: many; V gene: TRBV20-1; J gene: TRBJ2-5; D gene: -; CDR3 DNA: TGCAGTGCTAGACTCCCAGGGGAGAGGGAGACCCAGTACTTC; CDR3 protein: CSARLPGERETQYF
clone size: many; V gene: TRBV6-1; J gene: TRBJ2-5; D gene: -; CDR3 DNA: TGTGCCAGCAGCCGTACCAGGGGAAGGGGTCAAGAGACCCAGTACTTC; CDR3 protein: CASSRTRGRGQETQYF
clone size: -; V gene: TRBV29-1; J gene: TRBJ2-2; D gene: -; CDR3 DNA: TGCAGCGTTTACCCCCGGGACACCGGGGAGCTGTTTTTT; CDR3 protein: CSVYPRDTGELFF
clone size: many; V gene: TRBV7-2; J gene: TRBJ1-1; D gene: TRBD1; CDR3 DNA: TGTGCCAGCAGCGTCGGACAGGAGAACACTGAAGCTTTCTTT; CDR3 protein: CASSVGQENTEAFF
clone size: many; V gene: TRBV12-3/TRBV12-4; J gene: TRBJ1-1; D gene: -; CDR3 DNA: TGTGCCAGCAAGGACACCCTGAACACTGAAGCTTTCTTT; CDR3 protein: CASKDTLNTEAFF
clone size: many; V gene: TRBV6-4; J gene: TRBJ2-3; D gene: TRBD2; CDR3 DNA: TGTGCCAGCAGTCCCGGACTAGCGGGAGGCCCAGATACGCAGTATTTT; CDR3 protein: CASSPGLAGGPDTQYF
clone size: many; V gene: TRBV6-1; J gene: TRBJ1-2; D gene: -; CDR3 DNA: TGTGCCAGCAGTGAACATGGGGCCAGGGCCTATGGCTACACCTTC; CDR3 protein: CASSEHGARAYGYTF
clone size: -; V gene: TRBV12-3/TRBV12-4; J gene: TRBJ1-2; D gene: -; CDR3 DNA: TGTGCCAGCAGTGCTCGGGGCCGTGGCGCTGGCTACACCTTC; CDR3 protein: CASSARGRGAGYTF
clone size: many; V gene: TRBV6-5; J gene: TRBJ2-7; D gene: -; CDR3 DNA: TGTGCCAGCAGGAGGAGGGGGCTCTCCTACGAGCAGTACTTC; CDR3 protein: CASRRRGLSYEQYF
clone size: many; V gene: TRBV27; J gene: TRBJ1-5; D gene: -; CDR3 DNA: TGTGCCAGCAGTTTATCATGGGGAGGTCAGCCCCAGCATTTT; CDR3 protein: CASSLSWGGQPQHF
clone size: many; V gene: TRBV6-1; J gene: TRBJ2-5; D gene: -; CDR3 DNA: TGTGCCAGCAGTGAGGACAGCTTCACCCTCCCCAGGGAGACCCAGTACTTC; CDR3 protein: CASSEDSFTLPRETQYF
clone size: many; V gene: TRBV6-5; J gene: TRBJ2-7; D gene: TRBD1; CDR3 DNA: TGTGCCAGCAGTGTACCGACAGGGATCTACGAGCAGTACTTC; CDR3 protein: CASSVPTGIYEQYF
clone size: -; V gene: TRBV6-8; J gene: TRBJ2-5; D gene: -; CDR3 DNA: TGTGCCAGCAGCCGAACGATCGACTCGTACCAAGAGACCCAGTACTTC; CDR3 protein: CASSRTIDSYQETQYF
clone size: few; V gene: TRBV18; J gene: TRBJ1-2; D gene: -; CDR3 DNA: TGTGCCAGCTCACCCGGGTGGGGAGGCCTGAACTATGGCTACACCTTC; CDR3 protein: CASSPGWGGLNYGYTF
clone size: many; V gene: TRBV18; J gene: TRBJ2-7; D gene: TRBD2; CDR3 DNA: TGTGCCAGCTCGCTCCAAAACCTAGCGGGGGTGCTGGAGCAGTACTTC; CDR3 protein: CASSLQNLAGVLEQYF
clone size: many; V gene: TRBV5-1; J gene: TRBJ1-1; D gene: -; CDR3 DNA: TGCGCCAGCAGCTTGGACAGGTTGAACACTGAAGCTTTCTTT; CDR3 protein: CASSLDRLNTEAFF
clone size: many; V gene: TRBV19; J gene: TRBJ2-5; D gene: -; CDR3 DNA: TGTGCCAGTAGTGCTCCCGGGCCCCAGGAGGCCCAGTACTTC; CDR3 protein: CASSAPGPQEAQYF
clone size: many; V gene: TRBV24-1; J gene: TRBJ1-5; D gene: TRBD1; CDR3 DNA: TGTGCCACCAGTGATACCGGGACAGGGGACAATCAGCCCCAGCATTTT; CDR3 protein: CATSDTGTGDNQPQHF
clone size: -; V gene: TRBV20-1; J gene: TRBJ2-7; D gene: -; CDR3 DNA: TGCAGTGCTAGAGATCAGGGACTTTTCTACGAGCAGTACTTC; CDR3 protein: CSARDQGLFYEQYF
clone size: many; V gene: TRBV6-1; J gene: TRBJ2-5; D gene: -; CDR3 DNA: TGTGCCAGCAGTGACCGAGAGACCCAGTACTTC; CDR3 protein: CASSDRETQYF
clone size: -; V gene: TRBV6-1; J gene: TRBJ1-6; D gene: -; CDR3 DNA: TGTGCCAGCAGCACAGGGCCCTCTATCCCCCTCCACTTT; CDR3 protein: CASSTGPSIPLHF
clone size: many; V gene: TRBV4-1; J gene: TRBJ2-5; D gene: TRBD2; CDR3 DNA: TGCGCCAGCAGCCAAGATGCTAGCGGGGGGATGGAGACCCAGTACTTC; CDR3 protein: CASSQDASGGMETQYF
clone size: many; V gene: TRBV28; J gene: TRBJ2-7; D gene: TRBD1; CDR3 DNA: TGTGCCAGCCGCAGGACAGGGTACTACGAGCAGTACTTC; CDR3 protein: CASRRTGYYEQYF
clone size: many; V gene: TRBV7-2; J gene: TRBJ2-2; D gene: -; CDR3 DNA: TGTGCCAGCAGCTTCTACCCGAACACCGGGGAGCTGTTTTTT; CDR3 protein: CASSFYPNTGELFF
clone size: once; V gene: TRBV19; J gene: TRBJ2-7; D gene: -; CDR3 DNA: TGTGCCAGTAGTATCCGGGACATTGGCTACGAGCAGTACTTC; CDR3 protein: CASSIRDIGYEQYF
clone size: -; V gene: TRBV12-3/TRBV12-4; J gene: TRBJ1-2; D gene: -; CDR3 DNA: TGTGCCAGCAGTTTGGCGGACAGCAGAGGCTACACCTTC; CDR3 protein: CASSLADSRGYTF
clone size: many; V gene: TRBV11-2; J gene: TRBJ1-2; D gene: -; CDR3 DNA: TGTGCCAGCAGCTTATCCGGACGGCCGACTAACTATGGCTACACCTTC; CDR3 protein: CASSLSGRPTNYGYTF
clone size: many; V gene: TRBV4-3; J gene: TRBJ2-2; D gene: -; CDR3 DNA: TGCGCCAGCAGCCAGATCGGGACCCGGGGGGGGGAGCTGTTTTTT; CDR3 protein: CASSQIGTRGGELFF
clone size: many; V gene: TRBV7-7; J gene: TRBJ2-7; D gene: TRBD2; CDR3 DNA: TGTGCTAGCAGCTTTCATAGCGGGGTCTACGAGCAGTACTTC; CDR3 protein: CASSFHSGVYEQYF
clone size: -; V gene: TRBV12-3/TRBV12-4; J gene: TRBJ2-5; D gene: -; CDR3 DNA: TGTGCCAGCAGCCAGACACGGTGGGAGACCCAGTACTTC; CDR3 protein: CASSQTRWETQYF
clone size: many; V gene: TRBV28; J gene: TRBJ1-2; D gene: -; CDR3 DNA: TGTGCCAGCAGTTTAACGAGCGGCTACACCTTC; CDR3 protein: CASSLTSGYTF
clone size: many; V gene: TRBV27; J gene: TRBJ1-5; D gene: -; CDR3 DNA: TGTGCCAGCAGTTACTCAGGGACTAGCAATCAGCCCCAGCATTTT; CDR3 protein: CASSYSGTSNQPQHF
clone size: many; V gene: TRBV30; J gene: TRBJ1-5; D gene: -; CDR3 DNA: TGTGCCTGGAGTGATGGCAGCAATCAGCCCCAGCATTTT; CDR3 protein: CAWSDGSNQPQHF
clone size: many; V gene: TRBV11-2; J gene: TRBJ1-5; D gene: -; CDR3 DNA: TGTGCCAGCAGCTTAGAAATTCAACAGGCGTTCGGACAGCCCCAGCATTTT; CDR3 protein: CASSLEIQQAFGQPQHF
clone size: many; V gene: TRBV12-3/TRBV12-4; J gene: TRBJ2-7; D gene: TRBD1; CDR3 DNA: TGTGCCACCTCAACAGGGGGCTACGAGCAGTACTTC; CDR3 protein: CATSTGGYEQYF
clone size: -; V gene: TRBV6-2/TRBV6-3; J gene: TRBJ2-1; D gene: -; CDR3 DNA: TGTGCCAGCAGTCCCCAAGGAGGGAATGCGTACAATGAGCAGTTCTTC; CDR3 protein: CASSPQGGNAYNEQFF
clone size: many; V gene: TRBV29-1; J gene: TRBJ2-7; D gene: -; CDR3 DNA: TGCAGCGTTGAAGGCAGGGAAAGCTACGAGCAGTACTTC; CDR3 protein: CSVEGRESYEQYF
clone size: many; V gene: TRBV2; J gene: TRBJ2-2; D gene: TRBD2; CDR3 DNA: TGTGCCAGCAGTGAATCTCGGGGACTAGCGGGAGGAACCGGGGAGCTGTTTTTT; CDR3 protein: CASSESRGLAGGTGELFF
clone size: many; V gene: TRBV28; J gene: TRBJ2-7; D gene: -; CDR3 DNA: TGTGCCAGCGCTGGGGCAGGGGACTCCTACGAGCAGTACTTC; CDR3 protein: CASAGAGDSYEQYF
clone size: many; V gene: TRBV20-1; J gene: TRBJ2-5; D gene: TRBD2; CDR3 DNA: TGCAGTGCTATGGGACTAGCGGGGGAGACCCAGTACTTC; CDR3 protein: CSAMGLAGETQYF
clone size: many; V gene: TRBV6-5; J gene: TRBJ1-3; D gene: -; CDR3 DNA: TGTGCCAGCAGTCCTACTGGCAGGGGAAACACCATATATTTT; CDR3 protein: CASSPTGRGNTIYF
clone size: many; V gene: TRBV6-5; J gene: TRBJ1-1; D gene: -; CDR3 DNA: TGTGCCAGCAGTTACTCGAAATTAGTGGGGGGGAACACTGAAGCTTTCTTT; CDR3 protein: CASSYSKLVGGNTEAFF
clone size: many; V gene: TRBV6-2/TRBV6-3; J gene: TRBJ1-1; D gene: -; CDR3 DNA: TGTGCCAGCAGTCCCTCAGAGGATACCCAGATGAACACTGAAGCTTTCTTT; CDR3 protein: CASSPSEDTQMNTEAFF
clone size: many; V gene: TRBV11-2; J gene: TRBJ1-1; D gene: TRBD1; CDR3 DNA: TGTGCCAGCAGCTTAGGACAGGGAGCCTGGGGAGCTTTCTTT; CDR3 protein: CASSLGQGAWGAFF
clone size: -; V gene: TRBV27; J gene: TRBJ2-2; D gene: TRBD2; CDR3 DNA: TGTGCCAGCACCCCGACCTCAGCGGGAGGGTATACCGGGGAGCTGTTTTTT; CDR3 protein: CASTPTSAGGYTGELFF